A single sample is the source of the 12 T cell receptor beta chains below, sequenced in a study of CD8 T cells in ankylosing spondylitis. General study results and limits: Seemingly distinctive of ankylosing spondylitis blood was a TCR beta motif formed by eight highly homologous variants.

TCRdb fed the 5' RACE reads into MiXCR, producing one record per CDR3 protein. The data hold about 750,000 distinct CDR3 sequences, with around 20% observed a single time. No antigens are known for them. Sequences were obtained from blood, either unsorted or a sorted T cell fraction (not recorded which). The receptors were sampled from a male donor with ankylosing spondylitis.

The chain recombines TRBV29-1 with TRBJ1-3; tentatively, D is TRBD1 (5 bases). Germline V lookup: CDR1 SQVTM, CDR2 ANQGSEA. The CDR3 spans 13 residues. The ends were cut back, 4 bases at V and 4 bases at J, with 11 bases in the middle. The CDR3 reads CSVAKGAGNTIYF. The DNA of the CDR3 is TGCAGCGTTGCAAAAGGGGCAGGAAACACCATATATTTT.

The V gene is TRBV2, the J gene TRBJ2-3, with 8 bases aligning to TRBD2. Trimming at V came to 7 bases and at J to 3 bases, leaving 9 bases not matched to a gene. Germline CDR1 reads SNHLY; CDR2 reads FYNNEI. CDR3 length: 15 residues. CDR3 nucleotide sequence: TGTGCCAGCACAGATAGCGGGACCCTAACAGATACGCAGTATTTT. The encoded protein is CASTDSGTLTDTQYF.

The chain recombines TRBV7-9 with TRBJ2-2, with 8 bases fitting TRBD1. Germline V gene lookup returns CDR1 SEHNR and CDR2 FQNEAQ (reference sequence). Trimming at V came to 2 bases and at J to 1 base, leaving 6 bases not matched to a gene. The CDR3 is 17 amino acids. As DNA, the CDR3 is TGTGCCAGCAGCTTACATTTTGGACAGGGGAACACCGGGGAGCTGTTTTTT. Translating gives CASSLHFGQGNTGELFF.

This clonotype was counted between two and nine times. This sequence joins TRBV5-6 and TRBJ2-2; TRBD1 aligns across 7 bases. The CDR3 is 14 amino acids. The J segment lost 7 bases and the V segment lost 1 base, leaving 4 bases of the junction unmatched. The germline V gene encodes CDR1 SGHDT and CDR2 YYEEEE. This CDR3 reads CASSLRGQNGELFF. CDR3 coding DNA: TGTGCCAGCAGCTTGAGGGGGCAGAACGGGGAGCTGTTTTTT.

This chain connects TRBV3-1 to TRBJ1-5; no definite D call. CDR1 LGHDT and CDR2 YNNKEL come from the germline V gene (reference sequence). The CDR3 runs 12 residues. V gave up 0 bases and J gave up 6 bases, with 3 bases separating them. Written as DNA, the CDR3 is TGTGCCAGCAGCCAAGAAGGTCAGCCCCAGCATTTT. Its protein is CASSQEGQPQHF.

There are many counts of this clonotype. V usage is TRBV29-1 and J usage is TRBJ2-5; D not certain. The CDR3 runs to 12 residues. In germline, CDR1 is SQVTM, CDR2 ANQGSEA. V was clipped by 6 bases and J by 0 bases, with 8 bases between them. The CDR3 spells CSVTEDQETQYF. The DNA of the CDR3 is TGCAGCGTAACAGAAGACCAAGAGACCCAGTACTTC.

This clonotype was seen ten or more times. CDR3 DNA sequence: TGCAGCGTCACGACAGGAGCCTACGGAGAGACCCAGTACTTC. This encodes CSVTTGAYGETQYF. The chain is built from TRBV29-1 and TRBJ2-5, with D tentatively TRBD1 (6 bases). Trimming took 6 bases from V and 4 from J, leaving 18 bases between them. Germline loops: CDR1 SQVTM, CDR2 ANQGSEA. This CDR3 contains 14 residues.

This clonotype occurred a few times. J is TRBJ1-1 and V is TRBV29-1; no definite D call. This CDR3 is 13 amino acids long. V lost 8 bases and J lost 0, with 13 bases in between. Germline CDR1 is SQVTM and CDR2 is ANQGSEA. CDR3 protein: CSYSTDLNTEAFF. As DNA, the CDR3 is TGCAGCTACTCAACGGACCTGAACACTGAAGCTTTCTTT.

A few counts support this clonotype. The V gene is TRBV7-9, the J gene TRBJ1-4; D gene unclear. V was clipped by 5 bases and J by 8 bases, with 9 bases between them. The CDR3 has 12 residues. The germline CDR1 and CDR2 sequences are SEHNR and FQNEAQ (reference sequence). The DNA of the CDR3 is TGTGCCAGCAGCCATAGCGGGGAAAAACTGTTTTTT. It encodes CASSHSGEKLFF.

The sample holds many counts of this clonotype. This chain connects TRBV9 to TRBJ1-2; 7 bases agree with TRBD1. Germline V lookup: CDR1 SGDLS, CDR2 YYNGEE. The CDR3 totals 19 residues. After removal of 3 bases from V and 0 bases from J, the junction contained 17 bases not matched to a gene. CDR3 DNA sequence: TGTGCCAGCAGCGGTTACAGGGGAGGTATCCTTACTTCTAACTATGGCTACACCTTC. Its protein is CASSGYRGGILTSNYGYTF.

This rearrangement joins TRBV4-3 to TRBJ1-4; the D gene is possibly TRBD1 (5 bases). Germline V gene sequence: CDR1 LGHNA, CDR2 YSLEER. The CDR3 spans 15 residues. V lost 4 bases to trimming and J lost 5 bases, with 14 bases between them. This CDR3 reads CASSPQGRSNEKLFF. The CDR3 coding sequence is TGCGCCAGCAGCCCTCAGGGACGGAGCAATGAAAAACTGTTTTTT.

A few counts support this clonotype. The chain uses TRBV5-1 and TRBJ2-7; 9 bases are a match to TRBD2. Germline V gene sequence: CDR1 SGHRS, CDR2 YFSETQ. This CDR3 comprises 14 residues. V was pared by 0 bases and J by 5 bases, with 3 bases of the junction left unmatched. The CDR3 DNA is TGCGCCAGCAGCTTGGAGCTAGCGGGAAACGAGCAGTACTTC. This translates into CASSLELAGNEQYF.